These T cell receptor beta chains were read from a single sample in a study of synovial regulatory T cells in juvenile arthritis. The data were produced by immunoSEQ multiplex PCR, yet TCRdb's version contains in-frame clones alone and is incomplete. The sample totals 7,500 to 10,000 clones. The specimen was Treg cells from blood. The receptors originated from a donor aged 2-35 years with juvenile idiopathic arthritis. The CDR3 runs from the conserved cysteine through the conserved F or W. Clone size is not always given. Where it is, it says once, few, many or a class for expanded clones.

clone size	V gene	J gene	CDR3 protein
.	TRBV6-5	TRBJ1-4	CASSYSGDEKLFF
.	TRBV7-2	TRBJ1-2	CASSLDPWGRYGYTF
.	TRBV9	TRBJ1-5	CASSRGGRVAGEPQHF
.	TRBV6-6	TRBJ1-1	CASSFPARLNTEAFF
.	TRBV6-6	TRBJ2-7	CASRYGDHEQYF
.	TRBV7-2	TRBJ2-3	CASSLSRTSDPTDTQYF
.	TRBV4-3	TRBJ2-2	CASSQGHMDGELFF
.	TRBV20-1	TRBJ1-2	CSARGGGGYTF
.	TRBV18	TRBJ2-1	CASSPARGLDGSSYNEQFF
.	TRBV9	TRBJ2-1	CASSVATGIYNEQFF
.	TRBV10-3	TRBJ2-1	CAISSPPGGGAFF
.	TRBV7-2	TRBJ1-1	CASSLISSGTGGSEAFF
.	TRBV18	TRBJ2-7	CASSRTYSYEQYF
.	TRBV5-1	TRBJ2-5	CASSWGRGQGAKETQYF
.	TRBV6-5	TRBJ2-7	CASSYSGRGLYF
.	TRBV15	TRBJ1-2	CATSRGMDGYTF
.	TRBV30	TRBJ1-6	CALLKESDSPLHF
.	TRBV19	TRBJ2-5	CASSIRGEETQYF
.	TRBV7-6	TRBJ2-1	CASSLVGNEQFF
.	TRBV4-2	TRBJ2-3	CASSPGSASGRDTQYF
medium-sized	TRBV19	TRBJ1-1	CASMGDRVNTEAFF
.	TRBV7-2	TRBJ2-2	CASSLYTTTTGELFF
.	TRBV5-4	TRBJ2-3	CASSWGGTDTQYF
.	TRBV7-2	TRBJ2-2	CASSLSLGPNTGELFF
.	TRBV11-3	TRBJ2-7	CASSLEARYEQYF
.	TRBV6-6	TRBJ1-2	CASRTNYGYTF
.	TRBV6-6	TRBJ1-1	CASSYSGQGTEAFF
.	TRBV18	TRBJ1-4	CASSPPYRNPTNEKLFF
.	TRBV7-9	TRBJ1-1	CASSLIDGAVTEAFF
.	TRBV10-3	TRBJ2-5	CAISIQETQYF
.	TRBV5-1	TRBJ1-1	CASSHDGHRTEAFF
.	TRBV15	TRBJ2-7	CATSRGSGSYEQYF
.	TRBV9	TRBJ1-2	CASSVGTGNYGYTF
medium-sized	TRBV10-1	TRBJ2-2	CASSGGLATGELFF
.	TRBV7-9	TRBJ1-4	CASSWDWEKLFF
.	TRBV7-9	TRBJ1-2	CASSLSLGQSYGYTF
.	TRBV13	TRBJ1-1	CASSLRQGAMNTEAFF